Listed below are T cell receptor beta chains from one sample, sequenced in a study of blood T cell repertoires in COVID-19. Libraries were prepared by immunoSEQ multiplex PCR; TCRdb keeps only in-frame clonotypes and omits some of them. The profile shows approximately 300,000 clones, around 85% of them singletons. Sequencing input: PBMCs or T cells enriched from blood (not recorded which). The source of these receptors is a woman aged 25 to 39 who had been exposed to COVID-19. CDR3s include the opening cysteine and the closing phenylalanine or tryptophan. Each record gives: CDR3 length, clone size, V gene, J gene, D gene, CDR3 protein, CDR3 DNA. A D gene is named only where the DNA matches it firmly. Only some rows state a clone size, as once, few, many or a class for expanded clones.

15	NA	TRBV7-9	TRBJ2-1	TRBD2	CASSYSGGVYNEQFF	TGTGCCAGCAGCTACAGCGGGGGGGTCTACAATGAGCAGTTCTTC
14	NA	TRBV7-6	TRBJ2-1	NA	CASSLAGGGDEQFF	TGTGCCAGCAGCTTAGCAGGGGGCGGGGATGAGCAGTTCTTC
20	NA	TRBV11-3	TRBJ1-6	NA	CASSFPLLNGFQRGYSPLHF	TGTGCCAGCAGCTTTCCTCTTCTCAATGGCTTCCAAAGGGGTTATTCACCCCTCCACTTT
12	NA	TRBV6-1	TRBJ2-5	NA	CASSEGVETQYF	TGTGCCAGCAGTGAAGGCGTGGAGACCCAGTACTTC
16	NA	TRBV5-1	TRBJ2-7	TRBD2	CASSLDGTSGSSGQYF	TGCGCCAGCAGCTTGGATGGGACTAGCGGGAGCTCGGGGCAGTACTTC
15	NA	TRBV6-5	TRBJ1-3	TRBD1	CASSVDRPPGNTIYF	TGTGCCAGCAGCGTGGACAGGCCTCCCGGAAACACCATATATTTT
15	NA	TRBV5-4	TRBJ2-7	TRBD2	CASSSTSGSGNEQYF	TGTGCCAGCAGCTCGACTAGCGGGAGTGGAAACGAGCAGTACTTC
15	NA	TRBV5-1	TRBJ2-3	TRBD2	CASSPLGGMADTQYF	TGCGCCAGCAGCCCCCTCGGGGGGATGGCAGATACGCAGTATTTT
14	NA	TRBV11-2	TRBJ2-1	TRBD2	CASSFGTNYNEQFF	TGTGCCAGCAGCTTTGGGACTAATTACAATGAGCAGTTCTTC
14	few	TRBV6-5	TRBJ2-5	TRBD2	CASGGLAVQETQYF	TGTGCCAGCGGGGGACTAGCGGTTCAAGAGACCCAGTACTTC
14	NA	TRBV27	TRBJ1-5	NA	CASSSAGGNQPQHF	TGTGCCAGCAGTTCAGCGGGGGGCAATCAGCCCCAGCATTTT
19	NA	TRBV21-1	TRBJ1-2	NA	CASSNARWTGGVPLDGYTF	TGTGCCAGCAGCAACGCCCGATGGACAGGGGGCGTCCCCTTGGATGGCTACACCTTC
12	NA	TRBV30	TRBJ1-2	NA	CASRANNYGYTF	TGTGCCAGCAGGGCCAACAACTATGGCTACACCTTC
20	NA	TRBV4-1	TRBJ2-3	TRBD2	CASSQDLLLAGASSTDTQYF	TGCGCCAGCAGCCAAGATCTTCTACTAGCGGGGGCCTCTAGCACAGATACGCAGTATTTT
17	NA	TRBV24-1	TRBJ1-5	TRBD1	CATSDRTGLNSNQPQHF	TGTGCCACCAGTGATCGGACAGGTTTGAATAGCAATCAGCCCCAGCATTTT
16	NA	TRBV5-1	TRBJ2-2	TRBD1	CASSPGTGIVSGELFF	TGCGCCAGCAGCCCCGGGACAGGGATCGTAAGCGGGGAGCTGTTTTTT
16	NA	TRBV5-1	TRBJ2-2	TRBD1	CASSPGTGVGTGELFF	TGCGCCAGCAGCCCCGGGACAGGGGTGGGGACCGGGGAGCTGTTTTTT
14	few	TRBV5-1	TRBJ1-2	TRBD1	CASSETGSIDGYTF	TGCGCCAGCAGCGAGACAGGGTCAATCGATGGCTACACCTTC
15	few	TRBV28	TRBJ1-1	NA	CASSGTGIEATEAFF	TGTGCCAGCAGTGGAACAGGGATCGAAGCCACTGAAGCTTTCTTT
18	NA	TRBV14	TRBJ2-3	TRBD2	CASSQDRAGGLSTDTQYF	TGTGCCAGCAGCCAAGATCGAGCGGGAGGATTAAGCACAGATACGCAGTATTTT
17	few	TRBV18	TRBJ2-2	TRBD1	CASSPRLTGSDGGELFF	TGTGCCAGCTCACCACGGTTGACAGGGAGCGACGGCGGGGAGCTGTTTTTT
14	NA	TRBV18	TRBJ1-5	TRBD1	CASAGDRGNQPQHF	TGTGCCAGCGCCGGCGACAGGGGCAATCAGCCCCAGCATTTT
14	once	TRBV7-3	TRBJ1-2	NA	CASSSFGGPYGYTF	TGTGCCAGCAGCTCCTTCGGGGGACCCTATGGCTACACCTTC
16	NA	TRBV7-2	TRBJ2-7	NA	CASSLESAGTSYEQYF	TGTGCCAGCAGCTTAGAGTCGGCGGGGACGTCCTACGAGCAGTACTTC
14	once	TRBV7-2	TRBJ1-2	NA	CASSQPGTNYGYTF	TGTGCCAGCAGCCAACCGGGAACTAACTATGGCTACACCTTC
15	few	TRBV3-1/TRBV3-2	TRBJ2-7	TRBD2	CASSQDTSGPYEQYF	TGTGCCAGCAGCCAAGACACTAGCGGCCCCTACGAGCAGTACTTC
15	NA	TRBV7-9	TRBJ2-7	TRBD1	CASSFSDRGVHEQYF	TGTGCCAGCAGCTTCTCGGACAGGGGAGTGCACGAGCAGTACTTC
14	NA	TRBV5-1	TRBJ2-5	NA	CASSLGGIGETQYF	TGCGCCAGCAGCTTGGGAGGGATTGGGGAGACCCAGTACTTC
18	NA	TRBV6-6	TRBJ1-6	TRBD1	CASSRATGGFSYNSPLHF	TGTGCCAGCAGTCGGGCGACAGGGGGATTCTCCTATAATTCACCCCTCCACTTT
11	NA	TRBV5-1	TRBJ2-7	NA	CASSTYNEQYF	TGCGCCAGCAGCACGTACAACGAGCAGTACTTC
14	NA	TRBV27	TRBJ2-3	TRBD1	CASSLEGSGGGKYF	TGTGCCAGCAGTTTAGAGGGATCAGGGGGTGGGAAGTATTTT
15	NA	TRBV4-1	TRBJ1-5	TRBD1	CASSQVTGGNQPQHF	TGCGCCAGCAGCCAAGTAACAGGGGGGAATCAGCCCCAGCATTTT
15	NA	TRBV5-1	TRBJ1-1	TRBD1	CASSLGTGGSTEAFF	TGCGCCAGCAGCTTGGGGACAGGTGGTAGCACTGAAGCTTTCTTT
13	NA	TRBV18	TRBJ1-1	NA	CASSPTEATEAFF	TGTGCCAGCTCACCAACGGAGGCCACTGAAGCTTTCTTT
14	NA	TRBV18	TRBJ1-4	TRBD1	CASSPGQGDEKLFF	TGTGCCAGCTCACCGGGACAGGGGGATGAAAAACTGTTTTTT
15	NA	TRBV7-7	TRBJ1-3	NA	CASSSGHHSGNTIYF	TGTGCTAGCAGCTCCGGACACCACTCTGGAAACACCATATATTTT
16	NA	TRBV13	TRBJ2-3	TRBD2	CASSTRLAASTDTQYF	TGTGCCAGCAGCACAAGACTAGCGGCAAGCACAGATACGCAGTATTTT
15	NA	TRBV4-2	TRBJ2-7	NA	CASSQDLARAYEQYF	TGTGCCAGCAGCCAAGATCTTGCCAGGGCCTACGAGCAGTACTTC
14	NA	TRBV19	TRBJ2-7	TRBD2	CASSMSGGAYEQYF	TGTGCCAGTAGTATGAGCGGGGGGGCCTACGAGCAGTACTTC